The 19 T cell receptor beta chains below all came from one sample that was sequenced in a study of T-cell reconstitution after alpha-beta-depleted transplantation in children (dated by TCRdb to 2016 to 2017). Library construction relied on PCR. The sequencer was an Illumina HiSeq 2500. Molecular barcoding was employed in the preparation of TCR libraries, with unique molecular identifiers being used to normalize TCRbeta repertoire quantification. The raw public data were reprocessed by TCRdb itself: fastp quality trimming at Q25, MiXCR clonotype calling, in-frame beta chains only. Each entry is one CDR3 protein sequence, shown with its most common DNA and genes. In this sample the table shows about 240,000 distinct CDR3 sequences, roughly a quarter of which occur a single time. The top ten clonotypes cover 2.6% of the sample. What this sample's treatment or condition label stands for: allogeneic hematopoietic cell transplantation with graft depleted of TCRalphabeta T cells and CD19 B cells.

The input for sequencing was PBMCs, taken before TCRalphabeta/CD19-depleted stem cell transplant. These receptor sequences come from a girl aged 2 to 10 with Fanconi anemia, due to receive a stem cell transplant.

To note about this clonotype: A read error may produce the germline difference seen at one junction end. The V call is TRBV20-1, the J call TRBJ2-6, with TRBD1 matching over 12 bases. The CDR3 loop spans 16 amino acids. Germline V lookup: CDR1 DFQATT, CDR2 SNEGSKA (reference sequence). The CDR3 is CCAPGQGASGANVLTF. In nucleotides, the CDR3 is TGCTGTGCTCCGGGACAGGGGGCATCTGGGGCCAACGTCCTGACTTTC.

This clonotype is a singleton in its sample. This rearrangement joins TRBV12-3 or TRBV12-4 to TRBJ2-1; no firm D call. The CDR3 spans 14 residues. V was trimmed by 6 bases and J by 5 bases, leaving 14 bases between them. CDR3 loop: CASRNPGPNNEQFF. In DNA, the CDR3 is TGTGCCAGCAGGAACCCCGGCCCTAACAATGAGCAGTTCTTC.

The CDR3 here is CAWSVAGPYEQYF. CDR3 sequence (DNA): TGTGCCTGGAGTGTAGCGGGTCCCTACGAGCAGTACTTC. This chain uses TRBV30 with TRBJ2-7; TRBD2 is a possible D gene (6 bases). V lost 0 bases to trimming and J lost 2 bases, with 8 bases between them. The CDR3 has 13 residues. Germline CDR1 and CDR2: GTSNPN and SVGIG (reference sequence). The variable domain in full, completed from reference TRBV30 and TRBJ2-7, reads SQTIHQWPATLVQPVGSPLSLECTVEGTSNPNLYWYRQAAGRGLQLLFYSVGIGQISSEVPQNLSASRPQDRQFILSSKKLLLSDSGFYLCAWSVAGPYEQYFGPGTRLTVT.

This clonotype has at least ten counts. The chain carries TRBV20-1 and TRBJ1-2, with D tentatively TRBD1 (6 bases). The CDR3 runs 13 residues. From germline, CDR1 is DFQATT and CDR2 SNEGSKA (reference sequence). The V end was cut by 3 bases, the J end by 4 bases, with 12 bases between. The CDR3 coding sequence is TGCAGTGCTAGGCCCGGGACAATCTATGGCTACACCTTC. Encoded protein: CSARPGTIYGYTF.

This clonotype was seen many times. In nucleotides, the CDR3 is TGTGCCAGCAGTTTGGGGGGCTCGAACACTGAAGCTTTCTTT. Translation gives CASSLGGSNTEAFF. The chain couples TRBV12-3 or TRBV12-4 to TRBJ1-1, with a weak D call TRBD1 (6 bases). The V end was cut by 3 bases, the J end by 1 base, with 9 bases between. This CDR3 is built from 14 residues.

This clonotype was counted ten times or more. The rearrangement joins TRBV29-1 to TRBJ2-1; 7 nucleotides match TRBD1. CDR1 and CDR2 (germline): SQVTM, ANQGSEA. The CDR3 is 11 residues long. V gave up 6 bases and J gave up 10 bases; unmatched junction bases: 6. The CDR3 loop reads CSVEIQGEQFF. CDR3 sequence (DNA): TGCAGCGTCGAAATACAGGGGGAGCAGTTCTTC.

The chain uses TRBV18 and TRBJ2-7; tentatively, D is TRBD2 (6 bases). The V gene lost 3 bases and the J gene lost 2 bases, with 11 bases spanning the gap. CDR3 length: 14 residues. The germline CDR1 and CDR2 sequences are KGHSH and LQKENI. CDR3: CASSPSGFTYEQYF. The CDR3 DNA is TGTGCCAGCTCACCTAGCGGTTTCACCTACGAGCAGTACTTC.

CDR3 sequence: CSVRGAGTDTQYF. The CDR3 DNA follows: TGCAGCGTGCGGGGGGCGGGCACAGATACGCAGTATTTT. V and J are TRBV29-1 and TRBJ2-3; 8 nucleotides align to TRBD2. Germline values: CDR1 SQVTM, CDR2 ANQGSEA. The CDR3 has 13 amino acids. V was clipped by 6 bases and J by 1 base; unmatched bases: 3.

This clonotype was observed many times. The chain combines TRBV12-3 or TRBV12-4 with TRBJ2-3; TRBD1 or TRBD2 may be the D gene (5 bases each). Trimming stripped 7 bases from V and 4 bases from J, with 18 bases between. CDR3 length: 15 amino acids. DNA for the CDR3: TGTGCCAGCACTAACCGACAGCCCGGGGCAGATACGCAGTATTTT. Its protein is CASTNRQPGADTQYF.

This clonotype appeared a few times. The chain has TRBV29-1 and TRBJ1-5; 7 nucleotides align to TRBD1. The CDR3 has 13 amino acids. V dropped 6 bases and J dropped 4; count of bases not matched to a gene: 6. CDR1 SQVTM and CDR2 ANQGSEA come from the germline V gene. The CDR3 coding sequence is TGCAGCGTATACAGGGGAAGAAATCAGCCCCAGCATTTT. Amino acid sequence: CSVYRGRNQPQHF.

J is TRBJ2-1 and V is TRBV12-3 or TRBV12-4; TRBD2 aligns across 11 bases. With V trimmed by 7 bases and J by 3 bases, 11 bases remained unmatched. This CDR3 has 17 residues. CDR3 sequence reads: CASNLAASGRSYNEQFF. The CDR3 DNA sequence: TGTGCCAGCAACCTGGCGGCTAGCGGGAGGAGCTACAATGAGCAGTTCTTC.

The chain carries TRBV5-1 and TRBJ1-1, with D possibly matching TRBD1 (6 bases). Germline assignment: CDR1 SGHRS and CDR2 YFSETQ. The CDR3 totals 15 residues. The ends were cut back, 0 bases at V and 0 bases at J, with 9 bases in the middle. CDR3 in amino acids: CASSLGRTVNTEAFF. The CDR3, as DNA: TGCGCCAGCAGCTTGGGTCGGACAGTGAACACTGAAGCTTTCTTT.

This clonotype was seen a few times. V usage is TRBV12-3 or TRBV12-4 and J usage is TRBJ1-6, with a possible D match to TRBD1 (6 bases). The CDR3 covers 16 residues. V gave up 3 bases and J gave up 10 bases, with 19 bases separating them. CDR3 in DNA: TGTGCCAGCAGTTTTAGGAGGTGGGGGCGGAAATCACCCCTCCACTTT. It encodes CASSFRRWGRKSPLHF.

The V and J genes are TRBV29-1 and TRBJ2-5, with 10 nucleotides matching TRBD1. The CDR3 contains 15 residues. V dropped 0 bases and J dropped 5; count of bases not matched to a gene: 6. Germline V gene data show CDR1 as SQVTM and CDR2 as ANQGSEA. CDR3 coding DNA: TGCAGCGTTGAAGATCGGGACAGGGGTTGGGAGACCCAGTACTTC. Translating gives CSVEDRDRGWETQYF.

This chain uses TRBV20-1 with TRBJ2-3; 8 bases fit TRBD1. Germline lookup yields CDR1 DFQATT and CDR2 SNEGSKA (reference sequence). V shed 6 bases, J shed 4 bases, and the junction held 6 bases outside the gene matches. The CDR3 loop spans 13 amino acids. The CDR3 here is CSARTGKADTQYF. CDR3 in DNA: TGCAGTGCCAGGACAGGGAAAGCAGATACGCAGTATTTT.

This clonotype occurred many times. The CDR3 DNA sequence: TGCAGCGTGGGGACAGGCAATGAGCAGTTCTTC. This encodes CSVGTGNEQFF. The chain couples TRBV29-1 to TRBJ2-1, with 8 positions matching TRBD1. The CDR3 is made up of 11 amino acids. Germline CDR1 reads SQVTM; CDR2 reads ANQGSEA. The junction had 1 base not matched to a gene; V was cut back by 6 bases and J by 6 bases.

The sample holds a few counts of this clonotype. The CDR3, as DNA: TGCAGTGCTGGAAGAGTGGGACCTACCTACGAGCAGTACTTC. The encoded protein is CSAGRVGPTYEQYF. V is TRBV20-1 and J is TRBJ2-7; D is tentatively TRBD1 or TRBD2 (5 bases each). Trimming shortened V by 5 bases and J by 2 bases, and 16 bases separated the two germline ends. The germline gives CDR1 DFQATT, CDR2 SNEGSKA (reference sequence). The CDR3 has 14 residues.

The chain employs TRBV20-1 and TRBJ2-7, with unresolved D. The CDR3 length is 15 residues. Germline values: CDR1 DFQATT, CDR2 SNEGSKA (reference sequence). Trimming cost V 3 bases and J 3 bases, with 18 bases left between them. The CDR3 coding sequence is TGCAGTGCTAGTAGGATGCGTGGGCCTTACTACGAGCAGTACTTC. Translated, it gives CSASRMRGPYYEQYF.

This clonotype was counted many times. V gene TRBV20-1 combines with J gene TRBJ2-1; D is uncertain. The germline gives CDR1 DFQATT, CDR2 SNEGSKA (reference sequence). The CDR3 extends over 16 amino acids. V was pared by 4 bases and J by 1 base, with 17 bases between. Here the CDR3 reads CSANGVPNRSYNEQFF. The CDR3 DNA reads as TGCAGTGCTAATGGCGTCCCTAATAGGTCCTACAATGAGCAGTTCTTC.